These 27 T cell receptor beta chains originate from one sample sequenced in a study of cytomegalovirus exposure and HLA in healthy donors. In the PCR, 60 Vbeta and 13 Jbeta primers were used. The method was immunoSEQ multiplex PCR; TCRdb's version includes in-frame clones alone and lacks a portion of them. Of about 100,000 clones listed, around four fifths are singletons. The specimen sequenced was PBMCs. These receptors originate from a woman aged 60 to 75 in good health and CMV-seronegative.

In its sample, this clone was seen once. Here the CDR3 reads CASSGPGQGVVAEAFF. DNA for the CDR3: TGTGCCAGCAGTGGACCGGGACAGGGGGTCGTGGCTGAAGCTTTCTTT. The chain uses TRBV25-1 and TRBJ1-1, with TRBD1 matching 11 bases. This CDR3 comprises 16 residues. J lost 6 bases, V lost 4 bases, and 10 bases had no gene match. Germline assignment: CDR1 MGHDK and CDR2 SYGVNS.

The chain is built from TRBV4-2 and TRBJ2-1; D remains ambiguous. CDR1 is LGHNA and CDR2 is YNFKEQ in the germline V gene. The CDR3 loop spans 16 amino acids. The V end lost 1 base, the J end lost 0 bases, and 10 bases lay between the germline ends. In DNA, the CDR3 is TGTGCCAGCAGCCAAGTCCAGGTTCGCTCCTACAATGAGCAGTTCTTC. Translation gives CASSQVQVRSYNEQFF.

V gene TRBV7-2 combines with J gene TRBJ2-7; D possibly corresponds to TRBD1 (5 bases). The CDR3 length is 13 residues. Between the trimmed V and J ends, which lost 1 base and 5 bases, there was a span of 9 bases. The germline gives CDR1 SGHTA, CDR2 FQGNSA. CDR3 loop: CASSLDRSNEQYF. The CDR3 DNA sequence: TGTGCCAGCAGCTTAGACAGGTCGAACGAGCAGTACTTC.

The chain joins TRBV30 to TRBJ1-2; 8 positions match TRBD1. Germline V gives CDR1 GTSNPN, CDR2 SVGIG (reference sequence). The CDR3 runs to 14 residues. V was clipped by 2 bases and J by 5 bases; unmatched bases: 7. Here the CDR3 DNA reads TGTGCCTGGAGTCTGACAGGGGTAGGGTATGGCTACACCTTC. Amino acid sequence: CAWSLTGVGYGYTF.

This clone was recorded a few times. The gene calls are TRBV5-6 and TRBJ2-7; D gene uncertain. Deletions cut 2 bases from V and 4 bases from J, with 10 bases between. Per the germline V gene, CDR1 is SGHDT and CDR2 is YYEEEE. There are 13 residues in the CDR3. CDR3 residues: CASSLRVSYEQYF. As DNA, the CDR3 is TGTGCCAGCAGCTTACGAGTTTCTTACGAGCAGTACTTC. Drawing the rest from reference TRBV5-6 and TRBJ2-7, the complete variable domain is DAGVTQSPTHLIKTRGQQVTLRCSPKSGHDTVSWYQQALGQGPQFIFQYYEEEERQRGNFPDRFSGHQFPNYSSELNVNALLLGDSALYLCASSLRVSYEQYFGPGTRLTVT.

The V gene is TRBV5-8, the J gene TRBJ1-5; 8 bases agree with TRBD1. From germline, CDR1 is SGHTS and CDR2 YDEGEE. The trim removed 3 bases at V and 1 base at J, leaving 0 bases unmatched. CDR3 length: 14 residues. The CDR3 is CASSWTGSNQPQHF. As DNA, the CDR3 is TGTGCCAGCAGCTGGACAGGGAGCAATCAGCCCCAGCATTTT.

The chain couples TRBV5-1 to TRBJ2-5; 12 bases line up with TRBD2. The CDR3 covers 21 residues. The V gene end was trimmed by 5 bases and the J gene end by 5 bases; junction bases not matched to a gene: 25. Looked up from germline, CDR1 is SGHRS and CDR2 is YFSETQ. Here the CDR3 DNA reads TGCGCCAGCAGTCTCAGGTGGTACCCGACTAGCGGGGGCCCCGGTGGGGAGACCCAGTACTTC. It yields the protein CASSLRWYPTSGGPGGETQYF.

V gene TRBV2 combines with J gene TRBJ2-2, with 10 bases lining up with TRBD2. The V and J ends lost 4 bases and 6 bases, in that order; junction bases with no gene match: 14. The germline V gene has CDR1 SNHLY and CDR2 FYNNEI. The CDR3 spans 18 residues. CDR3 region: CASSASGLAGARPGELFF. DNA for the CDR3: TGTGCCAGCAGTGCCTCGGGGCTAGCGGGAGCCCGGCCCGGGGAGCTGTTTTTT.

This clone was counted only a few times. The chain recombines TRBV29-1 with TRBJ1-1; TRBD1 might be the D (6 bases). The CDR3 has 11 residues. The germline V and J ends were trimmed by 2 bases and 6 bases, with 7 bases remaining between them. CDR1 and CDR2 from the germline V gene are SQVTM and ANQGSEA. The CDR3 sequence is CSVERGSEAFF. CDR3 nucleotides: TGCAGCGTTGAAAGGGGGTCTGAAGCTTTCTTT.

This chain links TRBV9 with TRBJ2-7; possible D gene TRBD2, 5 bases. The CDR3 runs to 15 residues. V lost 0 bases and J lost 1, with 11 bases in between. Germline CDR1 reads SGDLS; CDR2 reads YYNGEE. The CDR3 here is CASSVDGSASYEQYF. The CDR3 DNA sequence: TGTGCCAGCAGCGTAGACGGTAGCGCGTCCTACGAGCAGTACTTC.

The chain carries TRBV5-4 and TRBJ2-7, with 9 positions matching TRBD1. Germline loops: CDR1 SGHNT, CDR2 YYREEE (reference sequence). The V segment lost 7 bases and the J segment 5 bases; nucleotides outside the gene matches: 13. CDR3 length equals 15 residues. CDR3 protein: CASAKNRDRANEQYF. The CDR3 nucleotides are TGTGCCAGCGCTAAGAACCGGGACAGGGCCAACGAGCAGTACTTC.

V is TRBV5-6 and J is TRBJ2-7, with 8 bases aligning to TRBD1. After removal of 0 bases from V and 0 bases from J, the junction contained 11 bases not matched to a gene. Germline V gene lookup returns CDR1 SGHDT and CDR2 YYEEEE. The CDR3 runs to 18 residues. The CDR3 reads CASSLASGTGYSSYEQYF. The CDR3 region has the DNA TGTGCCAGCAGCTTGGCCTCAGGGACAGGATATTCCTCCTACGAGCAGTACTTC.

This clone has just a few counts. The chain has TRBV28 and TRBJ1-2; D is uncertain. CDR1 is MDHEN, CDR2 SYDVKM, per germline. With 8 bases removed from V and 8 bases from J, the gap between germline ends came to 18 bases. This CDR3 region has 13 residues. The CDR3 sequence is CASQAGAEKGYTF. CDR3 sequence (DNA): TGTGCCAGCCAAGCGGGCGCAGAAAAAGGCTACACCTTC.

The chain carries TRBV7-2 and TRBJ2-1, with D unclear. Deletions cut 2 bases from V and 7 bases from J, with 6 bases between. The CDR3 has 12 residues. From germline, CDR1 is SGHTA and CDR2 FQGNSA. CDR3 region: CASSLSSNEQFF. The CDR3 region has the DNA TGTGCCAGCAGCTTAAGCTCTAATGAGCAGTTCTTC.

The chain recombines TRBV29-1 with TRBJ2-7; 7 bases map to TRBD2. Germline lookup yields CDR1 SQVTM and CDR2 ANQGSEA. Trimming at V came to 7 bases and at J to 0 bases, leaving 6 bases not matched to a gene. CDR3 length: 13 residues. The CDR3 region has the DNA TGCAGCGCTTCCGGGACTAACTCCTACGAGCAGTACTTC. This codes for CSASGTNSYEQYF.

This chain connects TRBV30 to TRBJ2-7, with 8 bases that match TRBD1. This CDR3 comprises 16 residues. V lost 2 bases and J lost 4; bases outside the gene matches: 13. From germline, CDR1 is GTSNPN and CDR2 SVGIG (reference sequence). The CDR3 DNA follows: TGTGCCTGGAGTTCCCCCTTGGCGGGACAGGTGTACGAGCAGTACTTC. Its protein product is CAWSSPLAGQVYEQYF.

This chain links TRBV2 with TRBJ1-1; a possible D gene is TRBD1 (5 bases). The CDR3 has 13 residues. Germline lookup yields CDR1 SNHLY and CDR2 FYNNEI. The V and J ends lost 5 bases and 2 bases respectively, with 9 bases between them. The DNA of the CDR3 is TGTGCCAGCAGTACGGGACTCAACACTGAAGCTTTCTTT. It is translated as CASSTGLNTEAFF.

In its sample, this clone was seen a few times. V gene TRBV7-2 combines with J gene TRBJ2-7; the match to TRBD1 covers 9 bases. With V trimmed by 2 bases and J by 6 bases, 5 bases remained unmatched. This CDR3 is 14 amino acids long. Germline V lookup: CDR1 SGHTA, CDR2 FQGNSA. The CDR3 is CASSLLRGQGEQYF. In DNA, the CDR3 is TGTGCCAGCAGCTTACTCCGGGGACAGGGCGAGCAGTACTTC.

V gene TRBV6-1 combines with J gene TRBJ1-1; D unclear. V lost 2 bases and J lost 3, with 7 bases in between. Germline CDR1 reads MNHNS; CDR2 reads SASEGT. This CDR3 has 13 amino acids. The CDR3 DNA reads as TGTGCCAGCAGTGAACCCAGATACACTGAAGCTTTCTTT. Protein sequence: CASSEPRYTEAFF.

This clone appeared a single time. This rearrangement joins TRBV4-1 to TRBJ2-7; D is possibly TRBD1 (5 bases). CDR1 is MGHRA, CDR2 YSYEKL, per germline. The CDR3 is 14 amino acids. V lost 4 bases to trimming and J lost 3 bases, with 13 bases between them. The CDR3 here is CASSLRQGDYEQYF. The CDR3 nucleotides read TGCGCCAGCAGCCTAAGGCAGGGTGACTACGAGCAGTACTTC.

The rearrangement links TRBV7-8 to TRBJ2-3, with TRBD2 matching 12 bases. CDR1 and CDR2 from the germline V gene are SGHVS and FQNEAQ. Germline trimming cut 5 bases from V and 2 bases from J; bases unmatched to any gene: 8. The CDR3 is 17 amino acids. The CDR3 coding sequence is TGTGCCAGCAGCACGAGACTAGCGGGAGATTACACAGATACGCAGTATTTT. This encodes CASSTRLAGDYTDTQYF.

This clone turned up a few times. The chain uses TRBV6-5 and TRBJ2-5; the D gene is possibly TRBD2 (5 bases). Germline V lookup: CDR1 MNHEY, CDR2 SVGAGI. V was cut by 5 bases and J by 4 bases, with 11 bases left in between. The CDR3 has 13 residues. The CDR3, as DNA: TGTGCCAGCAGTACCCCGGGGATAGAGACCCAGTACTTC. It specifies CASSTPGIETQYF.

The J gene is TRBJ2-7, the V gene TRBV28; TRBD1 matches at 9 bases. Germline V gene lookup returns CDR1 MDHEN and CDR2 SYDVKM. V lost 5 bases to trimming and J lost 4 bases; unmatched junction nucleotides: 9. This CDR3 is built from 15 residues. The CDR3 nucleotides are TGTGCCAGCAGTGGACCGGGACAGGGAGGGTACGAGCAGTACTTC. Its protein is CASSGPGQGGYEQYF. Based on the CDR3 plus reference TRBV28 and TRBJ2-7, the full variable domain is DVKVTQSSRYLVKRTGEKVFLECVQDMDHENMFWYRQDPGLGLRLIYFSYDVKMKEKGDIPEGYSVSREKKERFSLILESASTNQTSMYLCASSGPGQGGYEQYFGPGTRLTVT.

The chain is built from TRBV19 and TRBJ1-1, with TRBD1 as a possible D gene (6 bases). Trimming stripped 5 bases from V and 3 bases from J, with 22 bases between. This CDR3 is 17 amino acids long. The V gene's germline CDR1 is LNHDA and CDR2 SQIVND (reference sequence). CDR3 nucleotides: TGTGCCAGTAGTGTTTCAGGGTGGACCAGGGGACACACTGAAGCTTTCTTT. It is translated as CASSVSGWTRGHTEAFF.

The gene calls are TRBV5-6 and TRBJ2-2; tentatively, D is TRBD2 (5 bases). Germline-derived CDR1 and CDR2 are SGHDT and YYEEEE. Trimming shortened V by 4 bases and J by 6 bases, and 13 bases separated the two germline ends. This CDR3 comprises 14 residues. The CDR3 DNA reads TGTGCCAGCAGCCCCCGGGATTGGGCCGGGGAGCTGTTTTTT. Protein product: CASSPRDWAGELFF.

The chain has TRBV2 and TRBJ1-5; D not certain. CDR3 length: 15 residues. CDR1 is SNHLY and CDR2 is FYNNEI in the germline V gene. V was shortened by 1 base and J by 1 base, with 8 bases between the two germline ends. CDR3 coding DNA: TGTGCCAGCAGTGAAGAGCCGGGGAGCAATCAGCCCCAGCATTTT. Encoded protein: CASSEEPGSNQPQHF.

The V and J genes are TRBV6-1 and TRBJ2-5; TRBD1 is a possible D gene (7 bases). The J call may not be correct, given that the DNA end is closer to TRBJ2-7. The CDR3 extends over 16 amino acids. CDR1 is MNHNS, CDR2 SASEGT, per germline. CDR3 in amino acids: CASSDLGGQGGDEQYF. The CDR3 nucleotides read TGTGCCAGCAGTGACCTGGGTGGCCAGGGGGGAGACGAGCAGTACTTC.